One and the same sample provided the 15 T cell receptor beta chains below, sequenced in a study of Graves' ophthalmopathy and Graves' hyperthyroidism. Amplified TCR beta CDR3 regions were obtained using RNA transcripts as template. Second-round multiplex PCR came after first-round RT-PCR with HTBI primers. MiXCR was run by TCRdb on the multiplex PCR reads, yielding one entry per CDR3 protein. The sample holds fewer than 400,000 distinct CDR3 sequences; around 20% are singletons and the top ten take roughly 1.5%. Sequencing was done on a sample of peripheral blood. The receptors were gathered from a woman aged 18 to 35 with Graves' ophthalmopathy.

This clonotype was picked up many times. The V gene is TRBV7-3, the J gene TRBJ2-7; a weak D match, TRBD2 (6 bases). V was cut by 2 bases and J by 5 bases, with 13 bases left in between. This CDR3 contains 14 residues. CDR1 and CDR2 (germline): SGHTA, FQGTGA. The CDR3 DNA reads TGTGCCAGCAGCTTAGGGACGGAGGGTCACGAGCAGTACTTC. It translates to CASSLGTEGHEQYF.

The CDR3, as DNA: TGTGCCAGTAGTATGAACCCGGGACCGAAAACGTACGAGCAGTACTTC. Translation: CASSMNPGPKTYEQYF. V usage is TRBV19 and J usage is TRBJ2-7; D possibly uses TRBD1 or TRBD2 (5 bases each). Trimming shortened V by 3 bases and J by 4 bases, and 19 bases separated the two germline ends. The germline V gene encodes CDR1 LNHDA and CDR2 SQIVND (reference sequence). This CDR3 comprises 16 residues.

This clonotype came up many times. The chain joins TRBV20-1 to TRBJ2-7; weak D call: TRBD2 (5 bases). Trimming pared 6 bases from V and 5 bases from J, leaving 20 bases between. The CDR3 spans 14 residues. Germline assignment: CDR1 DFQATT and CDR2 SNEGSKA (reference sequence). CDR3 nucleotides: TGCAGTGCCCAAAGAATCGGGGAAGCGAACGAGCAGTACTTC. Its protein product is CSAQRIGEANEQYF.

This clonotype was recorded at least ten times. CDR3 DNA: TGTGCCAGCAGGTGGGGCCCTCAAAGCGGGGAGCTGTTTTTT. This codes for CASRWGPQSGELFF. This chain uses TRBV28 with TRBJ2-2; D is perhaps TRBD1 (5 bases). V lost 6 bases, J lost 7 bases, and 15 bases lay in between. The CDR3 is 14 amino acids. The germline CDR1 and CDR2 sequences are MDHEN and SYDVKM.

This clonotype was found many times. J is TRBJ2-7 and V is TRBV6-5; D may be TRBD1 (5 bases). The CDR3 covers 13 residues. V was shortened by 7 bases and J by 5 bases, with 15 bases between the two germline ends. Germline lookup yields CDR1 MNHEY and CDR2 SVGAGI. The CDR3 loop is CASKSSQGHEQYF. The CDR3, as DNA: TGTGCCAGCAAGTCTAGTCAGGGCCACGAGCAGTACTTC.

The chain uses TRBV19 and TRBJ2-2; no clear D. V lost 1 base and J lost 2, with 2 bases in between. The length of the CDR3 is 13 residues. CDR1 and CDR2 from the germline V gene are LNHDA and SQIVND (reference sequence). The CDR3 loop is CASSIGNTGELFF. In DNA, the CDR3 is TGTGCCAGTAGTATAGGTAACACCGGGGAGCTGTTTTTT.

This clonotype was counted many times. The rearrangement uses TRBV6-2 or TRBV6-3 and TRBJ1-1; 8 bases line up with TRBD1. The CDR3 loop spans 16 amino acids. With 2 bases clipped from V and 4 bases from J, the junction kept 9 bases outside the gene matches. Germline CDR1 reads MNHEY; CDR2 reads SVGEGT. This CDR3 is CASSYATGEWSTEAFF. In nucleotides, the CDR3 is TGTGCCAGCAGTTACGCGACAGGGGAGTGGAGCACTGAAGCTTTCTTT.

This clonotype was observed many times. The chain uses TRBV29-1 and TRBJ1-2; D unresolved. CDR3 size: 11 residues. CDR1 is SQVTM and CDR2 is ANQGSEA in the germline V gene. Deletions cut 6 bases from V and 4 bases from J, with 9 bases between. DNA for the CDR3: TGCAGCGTACCGGTCTCCTATGGCTACACCTTC. This encodes CSVPVSYGYTF.

There are a few counts of this clonotype. V and J are TRBV9 and TRBJ2-5, with 9 bases lining up with TRBD2. V lost 0 bases to trimming and J lost 5 bases; unmatched junction nucleotides: 5. In germline, CDR1 is SGDLS, CDR2 YYNGEE. The CDR3 is made up of 15 amino acids. The CDR3 DNA follows: TGTGCCAGCAGCGTAGGGAGCGGGAGGTTGGAGACCCAGTACTTC. Protein product: CASSVGSGRLETQYF.

This clonotype has at least ten counts. The rearrangement joins TRBV12-3 or TRBV12-4 to TRBJ2-7; 11 positions agree with TRBD1. The CDR3 is made up of 15 amino acids. With V trimmed by 6 bases and J by 8 bases, 12 bases remained unmatched. CDR3 protein: CASRSYRDRGGKQYF. CDR3 DNA: TGTGCCAGCAGATCCTACCGGGACAGGGGGGGAAAGCAGTACTTC.

This clonotype was seen ten or more times. The V call is TRBV12-3 or TRBV12-4, the J call TRBJ1-5; 9 nucleotides align to TRBD1. The CDR3 has 15 residues. The V gene end was trimmed by 6 bases and the J gene end by 7 bases; junction bases not matched to a gene: 10. As DNA, the CDR3 is TGTGCCAGCAGACAGGGACAGGGAAGGGACCAGCCCCAGCATTTT. Translation: CASRQGQGRDQPQHF.

Many counts were recorded for this clonotype. The missing conserved phenylalanine or tryptophan at the end of this CDR3 makes a read error likely. The rearrangement uses TRBV7-3 and TRBJ1-1, with D maybe TRBD1 (6 bases). CDR1 is SGHTA and CDR2 is FQGTGA in the germline V gene. The CDR3 consists of 14 residues. Between the trimmed V and J ends, which lost 4 bases and 9 bases, there was a span of 18 bases. CDR3 region: CASSSGGGPGQAFL. CDR3 nucleotide sequence: TGTGCCAGCAGCTCGGGGGGGGGCCCGGGACAAGCTTTCCTT.

This clonotype has ten or more counts. This chain uses TRBV7-2 with TRBJ2-2; 7 positions match TRBD2. This CDR3 has 14 residues. Germline CDR1 SGHTA, CDR2 FQGNSA. V shed 2 bases and J 6 bases; nucleotides not matched to a gene: 3. The CDR3 loop is CASSLTSDAGELFF. The CDR3 DNA is TGTGCCAGCAGCTTAACTAGCGACGCCGGGGAGCTGTTTTTT.

This clonotype has just a few counts. V usage is TRBV6-4 and J usage is TRBJ2-5, with 10 bases identical to TRBD2. The CDR3 contains 16 residues. The J segment lost 1 base and the V segment lost 7 bases, leaving 9 bases of the junction unmatched. Germline-derived CDR1 and CDR2 are MRHNA and SNTAGT. The CDR3 nucleotides are TGTGCCAGCAAGTTTGTGCCTAGCGGGAGCCAAGAGACCCAGTACTTC. This gives the protein CASKFVPSGSQETQYF.

This clonotype was found a few times. The CDR3 DNA reads TGTGCCAGCAGTTTAGTAGTGGGGAATGGCTACACCTTC. Its translation is CASSLVVGNGYTF. The chain uses TRBV12-3 or TRBV12-4 and TRBJ1-2; D is undetermined. The length of the CDR3 is 13 residues. V lost 1 base and J 6 bases, leaving 9 bases between the germline ends.